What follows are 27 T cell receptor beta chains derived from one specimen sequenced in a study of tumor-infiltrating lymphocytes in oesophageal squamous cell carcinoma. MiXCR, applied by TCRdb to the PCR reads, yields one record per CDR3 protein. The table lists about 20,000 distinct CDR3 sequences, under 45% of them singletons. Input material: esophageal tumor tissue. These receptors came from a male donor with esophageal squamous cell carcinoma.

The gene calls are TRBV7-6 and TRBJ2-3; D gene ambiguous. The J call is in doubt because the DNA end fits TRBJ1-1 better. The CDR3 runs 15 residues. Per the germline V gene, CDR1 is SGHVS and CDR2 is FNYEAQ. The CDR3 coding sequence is TGTGCCAGCAGCTTAGGCCTTGGCAGAAACACTGAAGCTTTCTTT. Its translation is CASSLGLGRNTEAFF.

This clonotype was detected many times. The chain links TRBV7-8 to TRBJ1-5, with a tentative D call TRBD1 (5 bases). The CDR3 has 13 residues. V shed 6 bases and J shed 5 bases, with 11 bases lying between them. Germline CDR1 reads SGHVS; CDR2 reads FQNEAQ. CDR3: CASSRQGDQPQHF. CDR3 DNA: TGTGCCAGCAGTCGCCAAGGGGATCAGCCCCAGCATTTT.

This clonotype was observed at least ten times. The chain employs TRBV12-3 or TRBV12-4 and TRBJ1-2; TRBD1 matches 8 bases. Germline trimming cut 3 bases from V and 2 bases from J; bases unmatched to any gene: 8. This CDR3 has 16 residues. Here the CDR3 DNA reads TGTGCCAGCAGTTTTAGGGGAGGACAGGGAAACTATGGCTACACCTTC. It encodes CASSFRGGQGNYGYTF.

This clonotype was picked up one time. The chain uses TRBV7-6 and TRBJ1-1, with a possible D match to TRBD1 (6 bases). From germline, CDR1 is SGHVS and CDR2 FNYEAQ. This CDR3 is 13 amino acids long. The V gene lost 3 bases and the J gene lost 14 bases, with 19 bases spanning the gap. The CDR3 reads CASSFRGVETQFF. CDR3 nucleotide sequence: TGTGCCAGCAGCTTCAGGGGTGTGGAGACCCAGTTCTTT.

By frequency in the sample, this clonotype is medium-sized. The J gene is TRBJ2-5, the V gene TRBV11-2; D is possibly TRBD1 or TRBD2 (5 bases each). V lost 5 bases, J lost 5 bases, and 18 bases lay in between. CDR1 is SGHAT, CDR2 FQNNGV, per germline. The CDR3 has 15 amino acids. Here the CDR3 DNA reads TGTGCCAGCAGCACCAGAGGGGAGAACCGGGAGACCCAGTACTTC. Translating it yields CASSTRGENRETQYF.

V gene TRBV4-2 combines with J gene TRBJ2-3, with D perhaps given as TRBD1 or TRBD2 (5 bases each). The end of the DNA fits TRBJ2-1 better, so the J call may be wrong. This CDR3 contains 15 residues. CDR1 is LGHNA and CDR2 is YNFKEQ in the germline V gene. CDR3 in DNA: TGTGCCAGCAGCAGGCCGGGACCCGACTACAATGAGCAGTTCTTC. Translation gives CASSRPGPDYNEQFF.

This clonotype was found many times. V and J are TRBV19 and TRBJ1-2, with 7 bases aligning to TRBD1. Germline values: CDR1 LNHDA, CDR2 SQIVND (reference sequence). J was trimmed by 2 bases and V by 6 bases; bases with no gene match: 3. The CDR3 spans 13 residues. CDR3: CASRTGKNYGYTF. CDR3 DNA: TGTGCCAGTAGGACAGGGAAGAACTATGGCTACACCTTC.

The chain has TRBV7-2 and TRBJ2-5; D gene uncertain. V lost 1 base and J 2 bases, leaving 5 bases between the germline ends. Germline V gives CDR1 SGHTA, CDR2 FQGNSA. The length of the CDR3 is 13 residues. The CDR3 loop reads CASSLGPQETQYF. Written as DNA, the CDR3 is TGTGCCAGCAGCTTAGGACCGCAAGAGACCCAGTACTTC.

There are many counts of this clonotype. CDR3 nucleotide sequence: TGTGCCAGCAGCCAAAGGGCTCTCCGAGATACGCAGTATTTT. It codes for CASSQRALRDTQYF. The V gene is TRBV14, the J gene TRBJ2-3; D is undetermined. CDR1 SGHDN and CDR2 FVKESK come from the germline V gene. V was cut by 2 bases and J by 5 bases, with 11 bases left in between. The length of the CDR3 is 14 residues.

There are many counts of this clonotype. The CDR3 here is CASSLVTRKQYF. In DNA form, the CDR3 reads TGTGCCAGCAGCTTAGTGACCCGTAAGCAGTACTTC. This chain joins TRBV7-2 and TRBJ2-7, with no clear D. CDR1 and CDR2 (germline): SGHTA, FQGNSA. Trimming shortened V by 1 base and J by 8 bases, and 9 bases separated the two germline ends. This CDR3 is built from 12 residues.

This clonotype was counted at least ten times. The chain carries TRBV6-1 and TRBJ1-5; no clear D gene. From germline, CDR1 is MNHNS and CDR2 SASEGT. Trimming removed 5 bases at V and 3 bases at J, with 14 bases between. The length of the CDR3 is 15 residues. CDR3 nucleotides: TGTGCCAGCAGTCCCCGCCGGACGGACAATCAGCCCCAGCATTTT. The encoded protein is CASSPRRTDNQPQHF.

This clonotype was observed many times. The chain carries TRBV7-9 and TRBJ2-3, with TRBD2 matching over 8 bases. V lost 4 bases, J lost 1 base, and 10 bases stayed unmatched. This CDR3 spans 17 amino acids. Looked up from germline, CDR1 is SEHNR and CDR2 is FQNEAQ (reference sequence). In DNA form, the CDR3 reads TGTGCCAGCAGCTCGCCCCCGGGGGGGTGGGGCACAGATACGCAGTATTTT. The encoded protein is CASSSPPGGWGTDTQYF.

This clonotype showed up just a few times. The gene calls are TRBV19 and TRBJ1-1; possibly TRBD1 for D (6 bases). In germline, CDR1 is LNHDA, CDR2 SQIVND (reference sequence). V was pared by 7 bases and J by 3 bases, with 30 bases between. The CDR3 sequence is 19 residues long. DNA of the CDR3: TGTGCCAGTACCATCGGGCAGGGGATGCTTGATGTTCGGGACACTGAAGCTTTCTTT. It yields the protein CASTIGQGMLDVRDTEAFF.

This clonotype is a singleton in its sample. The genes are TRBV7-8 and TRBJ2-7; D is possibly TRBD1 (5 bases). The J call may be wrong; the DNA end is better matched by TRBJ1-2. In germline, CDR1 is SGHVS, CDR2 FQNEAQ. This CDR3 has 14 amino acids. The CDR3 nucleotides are TGTGCCAGCAGCATAGAAGGTGGGGGCTATGGCTACACCTTC. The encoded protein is CASSIEGGGYGYTF.

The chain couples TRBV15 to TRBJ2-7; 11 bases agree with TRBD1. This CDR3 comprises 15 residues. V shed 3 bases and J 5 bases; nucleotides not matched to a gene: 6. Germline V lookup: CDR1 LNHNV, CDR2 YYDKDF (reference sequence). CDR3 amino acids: CATSSRDRGADEQYF. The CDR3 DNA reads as TGTGCCACCAGCAGCCGGGACAGGGGGGCGGACGAGCAGTACTTC.

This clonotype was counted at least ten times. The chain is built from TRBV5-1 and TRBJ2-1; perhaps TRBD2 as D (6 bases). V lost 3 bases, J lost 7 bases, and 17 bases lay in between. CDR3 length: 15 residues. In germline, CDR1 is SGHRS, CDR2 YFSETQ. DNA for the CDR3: TGCGCCAGCAGCTCCCGACTGGACGGGAGTAATGAGCAGTTCTTC. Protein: CASSSRLDGSNEQFF.

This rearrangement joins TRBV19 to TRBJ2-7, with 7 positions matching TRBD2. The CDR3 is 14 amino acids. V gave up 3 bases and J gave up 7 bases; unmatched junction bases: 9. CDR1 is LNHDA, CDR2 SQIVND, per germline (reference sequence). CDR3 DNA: TGTGCCAGTAGTATTACGCTAGCGGCTGGGGAGCAGTACTTC. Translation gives CASSITLAAGEQYF.

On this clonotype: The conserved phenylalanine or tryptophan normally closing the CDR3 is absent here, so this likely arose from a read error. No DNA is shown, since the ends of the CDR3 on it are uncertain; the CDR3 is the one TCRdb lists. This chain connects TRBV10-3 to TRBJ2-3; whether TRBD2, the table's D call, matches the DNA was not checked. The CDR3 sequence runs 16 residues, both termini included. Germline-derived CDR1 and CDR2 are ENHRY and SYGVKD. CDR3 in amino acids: CAISERLLAYEQYFGP.

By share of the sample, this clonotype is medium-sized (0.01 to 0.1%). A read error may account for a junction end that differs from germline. The CDR3 reads CASSPGLATETQYF. The CDR3 DNA reads as TGTGCTAGCAGCCCCGGACTAGCAACGGAGACCCAGTACTTC. V usage is TRBV7-7 and J usage is TRBJ2-5; TRBD2 aligns across 8 bases. This CDR3 has 14 residues. Looked up from germline, CDR1 is SSHAT and CDR2 is FNYEAQ (reference sequence).

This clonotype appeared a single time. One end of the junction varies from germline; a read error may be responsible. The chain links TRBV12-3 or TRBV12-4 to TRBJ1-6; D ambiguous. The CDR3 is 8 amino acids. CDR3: CASRSPLF. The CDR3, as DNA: TGTGCCAGCAGATCGCCCCTTTTT.

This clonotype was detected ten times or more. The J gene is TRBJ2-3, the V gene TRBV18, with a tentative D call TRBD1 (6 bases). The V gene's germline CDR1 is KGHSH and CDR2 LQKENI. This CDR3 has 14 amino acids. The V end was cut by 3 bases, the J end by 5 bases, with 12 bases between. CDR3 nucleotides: TGTGCCAGCTCACCGGGAGAGGGGGTAGATACGCAGTATTTT. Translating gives CASSPGEGVDTQYF. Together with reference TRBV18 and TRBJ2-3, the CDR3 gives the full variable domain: NAGVMQNPRHLVRRRGQEARLRCSPMKGHSHVYWYRQLPEEGLKFMVYLQKENIIDESGMPKERFSAEFPKEGPSILRIQQVVRGDSAAYFCASSPGEGVDTQYFGPGTRLTVL.

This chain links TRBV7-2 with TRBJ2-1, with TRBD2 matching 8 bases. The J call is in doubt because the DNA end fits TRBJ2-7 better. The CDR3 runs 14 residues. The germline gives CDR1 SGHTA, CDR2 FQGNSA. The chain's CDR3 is CASSLMAGGREQYF. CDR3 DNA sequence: TGTGCCAGCAGCTTAATGGCGGGAGGCCGTGAGCAGTACTTC.

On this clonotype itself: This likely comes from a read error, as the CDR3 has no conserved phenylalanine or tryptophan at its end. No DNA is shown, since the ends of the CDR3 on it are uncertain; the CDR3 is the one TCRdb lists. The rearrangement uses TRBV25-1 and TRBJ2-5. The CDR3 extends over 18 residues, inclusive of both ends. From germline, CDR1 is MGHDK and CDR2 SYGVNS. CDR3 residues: CASSARELTLRSGYTFGS.

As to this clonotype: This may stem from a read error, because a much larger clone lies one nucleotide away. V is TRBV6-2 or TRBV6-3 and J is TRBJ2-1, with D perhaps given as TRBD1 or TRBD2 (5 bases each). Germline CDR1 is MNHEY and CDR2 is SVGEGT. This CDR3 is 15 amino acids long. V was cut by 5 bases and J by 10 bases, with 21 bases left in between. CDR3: CASSHTGTVTYEQFF. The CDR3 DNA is TGTGCCAGCAGTCACACCGGGACGGTAACCTACGAGCAGTTCTTC.

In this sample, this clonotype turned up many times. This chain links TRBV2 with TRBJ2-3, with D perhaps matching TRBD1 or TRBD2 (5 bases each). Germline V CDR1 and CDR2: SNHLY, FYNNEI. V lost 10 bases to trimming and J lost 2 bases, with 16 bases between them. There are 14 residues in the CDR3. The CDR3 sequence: CATALQGATDTQYF. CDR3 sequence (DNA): TGTGCCACCGCACTCCAGGGAGCCACAGATACGCAGTATTTT.

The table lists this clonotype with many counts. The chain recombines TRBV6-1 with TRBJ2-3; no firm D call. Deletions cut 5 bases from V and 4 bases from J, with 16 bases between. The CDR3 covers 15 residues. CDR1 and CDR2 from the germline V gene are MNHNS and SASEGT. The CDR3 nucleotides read TGTGCCAGCAGTAGGACGGATACTGCTCCAGATACGCAGTATTTT. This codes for CASSRTDTAPDTQYF.

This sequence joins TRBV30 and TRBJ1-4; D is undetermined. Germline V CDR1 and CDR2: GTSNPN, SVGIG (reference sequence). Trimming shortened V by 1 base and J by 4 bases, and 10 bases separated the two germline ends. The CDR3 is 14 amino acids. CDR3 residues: CAWSGRDFNEKLFF. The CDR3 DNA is TGTGCCTGGAGTGGTAGGGATTTTAATGAAAAACTGTTTTTT.